These 25 T cell receptor beta chains originate from one sample sequenced in a study of cytomegalovirus exposure and HLA in healthy donors. PCR primers comprised 60 Vbeta and 13 Jbeta primers. Produced via immunoSEQ multiplex PCR; TCRdb's table is partial and in-frame only. This sample has tens of thousands of clones, with 6% to 9% found just once. The sequencing sample was made of PBMCs. All receptors come from a man over 45 in good health and CMV-seronegative.

The chain recombines TRBV15 with TRBJ2-1; TRBD2 matches at 11 bases. CDR3 length: 14 amino acids. J gave up 4 bases and V 5 bases, and 1 base lay outside the gene matches. Germline CDR1 LNHNV, CDR2 YYDKDF (reference sequence). CDR3 loop: CATSGTSGYNEQFF. Here the CDR3 DNA reads TGTGCCACCAGCGGGACTAGCGGTTACAATGAGCAGTTCTTC. Full variable domain (missing parts from reference TRBV15 and TRBJ2-1): DAMVIQNPRYQVTQFGKPVTLSCSQTLNHNVMYWYQQKSSQAPKLLFHYYDKDFNNEADTPDNFQSRRPNTSFCFLDIRSPGLGDTAMYLCATSGTSGYNEQFFGPGTRLTVL.

This clone appeared a few times. The chain recombines TRBV28 with TRBJ2-2; D perhaps matches TRBD1 (6 bases). The germline CDR1 and CDR2 sequences are MDHEN and SYDVKM. V gave up 3 bases and J gave up 1 base, with 9 bases separating them. The CDR3 has 15 amino acids. The CDR3 spells CASSFGQRNTGELFF. The DNA of the CDR3 is TGTGCCAGCAGTTTTGGACAGAGGAACACCGGGGAGCTGTTTTTT.

This clone has more than one count but fewer than ten. This chain links TRBV5-1 with TRBJ1-2, with D possibly TRBD1 on 6 matching bases. V lost 5 bases to trimming and J lost 2 bases, with 10 bases between them. This CDR3 is 13 amino acids long. Germline assignment: CDR1 SGHRS and CDR2 YFSETQ. CDR3 in amino acids: CASRLGQNYGYTF. CDR3 in DNA: TGCGCCAGCAGGTTAGGACAGAACTATGGCTACACCTTC.

In this sample, this clone turned up a few times. This chain uses TRBV9 with TRBJ2-1; 10 nucleotides agree with TRBD2. Losses at the gene ends were 0 bases for V and 2 bases for J; bases not matched to a gene: 2. The CDR3 runs to 16 residues. Per the germline V gene, CDR1 is SGDLS and CDR2 is YYNGEE. CDR3 amino acids: CASSVGTSGAYNEQFF. Written as DNA, the CDR3 is TGTGCCAGCAGCGTAGGAACTAGCGGGGCCTACAATGAGCAGTTCTTC.

This rearrangement joins TRBV30 to TRBJ1-4; 10 bases align to TRBD1. V lost 5 bases, J lost 7 bases, and 4 bases stayed unmatched. The CDR3 is made up of 13 amino acids. The germline V gene has CDR1 GTSNPN and CDR2 SVGIG (reference sequence). CDR3 in DNA: TGTGCCTGGGCCGGGACAGGGGTTGAAAAACTGTTTTTT. Translating gives CAWAGTGVEKLFF.

This chain connects TRBV5-6 to TRBJ1-5; no definite D call. The CDR3 runs 16 residues. Trimming removed 2 bases at V and 2 bases at J, with 14 bases between. The germline V gene has CDR1 SGHDT and CDR2 YYEEEE. The chain's CDR3 is CASSLGPGFGNQPQHF. CDR3 DNA: TGTGCCAGCAGCTTAGGTCCAGGATTCGGCAATCAGCCCCAGCATTTT.

This clone occurred a few times. The chain recombines TRBV15 with TRBJ2-7; D might be TRBD2 (5 bases). CDR3 size: 13 residues. Trimming removed 0 bases at V and 7 bases at J, with 10 bases between. The germline V gene has CDR1 LNHNV and CDR2 YYDKDF (reference sequence). The CDR3 DNA follows: TGTGCCACCAGCAGAGATTTAGAGGGAGAGCAGTACTTC. This gives the protein CATSRDLEGEQYF.

The chain uses TRBV7-9 and TRBJ1-3, with 9 nucleotides matching TRBD1. CDR1 is SEHNR, CDR2 FQNEAQ, per germline (reference sequence). V lost 5 bases to trimming and J lost 2 bases; unmatched junction nucleotides: 4. The CDR3 is 15 amino acids. The CDR3 reads CASSPGDRAGNTIYF. The CDR3 region has the DNA TGTGCCAGCAGCCCTGGGGACAGGGCTGGAAACACCATATATTTT.

The sample holds a few counts of this clone. The V call is TRBV7-9, the J call TRBJ1-1, with 9 bases that match TRBD1. Germline CDR1 reads SEHNR; CDR2 reads FQNEAQ (reference sequence). This CDR3 spans 14 amino acids. The J segment lost 5 bases and the V segment lost 5 bases, leaving 6 bases of the junction unmatched. CDR3 nucleotides: TGTGCCAGCAGCATACTCGGACAGGGGACTGAAGCTTTCTTT. Translated: CASSILGQGTEAFF.

The chain is built from TRBV27 and TRBJ2-5; weak D call: TRBD2 (5 bases). Between the trimmed V and J ends, which lost 4 bases and 2 bases, there was a span of 11 bases. This CDR3 has 14 amino acids. Germline CDR1 and CDR2: MNHEY and SMNVEV (reference sequence). CDR3 DNA sequence: TGTGCCAGCAGTTGGGCTAGCCAGCAAGAGACCCAGTACTTC. Amino acid sequence: CASSWASQQETQYF.

The chain has TRBV18 and TRBJ2-1, with 11 bases lining up with TRBD2. The J segment lost 7 bases and the V segment lost 4 bases, leaving 6 bases of the junction unmatched. The CDR3 consists of 15 residues. Germline loops: CDR1 KGHSH, CDR2 LQKENI. In nucleotides, the CDR3 is TGTGCCAGCTCACAACTAGCGGGAGTGAGAAATGAGCAGTTCTTC. Amino acid sequence: CASSQLAGVRNEQFF.

The chain combines TRBV30 with TRBJ2-3; TRBD2 might be the D (7 bases). V was cut by 5 bases and J by 5 bases, with 17 bases left in between. Germline values: CDR1 GTSNPN, CDR2 SVGIG (reference sequence). This CDR3 region has 14 residues. In DNA, the CDR3 is TGTGCCTGGGGGAGGGGGGTGAGGGGAGATACGCAGTATTTT. Its translation is CAWGRGVRGDTQYF.

A few counts support this clone. This rearrangement joins TRBV7-9 to TRBJ1-5, with D perhaps matching TRBD1 (5 bases). Germline values: CDR1 SEHNR, CDR2 FQNEAQ (reference sequence). The V gene lost 2 bases and the J gene lost 7 bases, with 6 bases spanning the gap. The CDR3 loop spans 12 amino acids. The CDR3 DNA follows: TGTGCCAGCAGCTTAAGGGGACAGCCCCAGCATTTT. Translating gives CASSLRGQPQHF.

The chain uses TRBV21-1 and TRBJ2-1; the table's D gene call, TRBD2, was not cross checked with the DNA. TRBV21-1 is a listed pseudogene. The CDR3 loop spans 10 amino acids. The CDR3 loop reads CAEKSDEQFF. The CDR3 coding sequence is TGTGCAGAGAAAAGCGATGAGCAGTTCTTC.

This clone was seen a few times. This rearrangement joins TRBV5-1 to TRBJ2-6, with D possibly being TRBD2 (7 bases). The CDR3 is 14 amino acids. Germline V gene sequence: CDR1 SGHRS, CDR2 YFSETQ. V lost 7 bases and J 4 bases, leaving 12 bases between the germline ends. CDR3 coding DNA: TGCGCCAGCGGGGGGGCGCTCGGGGCCAACGTCCTGACTTTC. Protein sequence: CASGGALGANVLTF.

Only a few counts were recorded for this clone. The chain links TRBV2 to TRBJ1-5; a possible D gene is TRBD1 (5 bases). Germline V CDR1 and CDR2: SNHLY, FYNNEI. CDR3 length: 14 amino acids. Deletions cut 1 base from V and 4 bases from J, with 8 bases between. As DNA, the CDR3 is TGTGCCAGCAGTGAAGAGGCAGGGAATCAGCCCCAGCATTTT. As protein: CASSEEAGNQPQHF.

The CDR3 sequence: CASSLDSPGKNQGGYEQYF. CDR3 in DNA: TGTGCCAGCAGCTTAGATTCCCCGGGGAAAAATCAGGGAGGCTACGAGCAGTACTTC. The V call is TRBV11-3, the J call TRBJ2-7; a possible D gene is TRBD2 (6 bases). The V gene lost 0 bases and the J gene lost 3 bases, with 24 bases spanning the gap. This CDR3 contains 19 residues. CDR1 and CDR2 (germline): SGHNT, YENEEA.

This chain connects TRBV19 to TRBJ1-5; D is uncertain. The CDR3 is 16 amino acids. Germline V CDR1 and CDR2: LNHDA, SQIVND (reference sequence). V lost 1 base and J 1 base, leaving 11 bases between the germline ends. In DNA, the CDR3 is TGTGCCAGTAGTATAGTGAGAGGGAAGAGCAATCAGCCCCAGCATTTT. Residues: CASSIVRGKSNQPQHF.

This clone has just a few counts. The J gene is TRBJ2-2, the V gene TRBV7-6, with TRBD2 as a possible D gene (6 bases). The CDR3 loop spans 12 amino acids. V lost 5 bases to trimming and J lost 9 bases, with 10 bases between them. Germline V gene lookup returns CDR1 SGHVS and CDR2 FNYEAQ. CDR3 sequence (DNA): TGTGCCAGCAGCCGTCGGGGGAGGGAGCTGTTTTTT. Protein product: CASSRRGRELFF.

The table lists this clone with a few counts. The chain employs TRBV5-5 and TRBJ2-1, with 9 bases identical to TRBD1. CDR1 and CDR2 from the germline V gene are SGHKS and YYEKEE (reference sequence). This CDR3 region has 16 residues. V shed 2 bases and J 2 bases; nucleotides not matched to a gene: 5. In DNA, the CDR3 is TGTGCCAGCAGCTTCACAGGGGGCAACACCTACAATGAGCAGTTCTTC. This sequence encodes CASSFTGGNTYNEQFF.

The chain has TRBV12-5 and TRBJ2-1; 10 bases map to TRBD1. The CDR3 is 17 amino acids. With V trimmed by 2 bases and J by 5 bases, 9 bases remained unmatched. CDR1 and CDR2 from the germline V gene are LGHNT and FRNRAP. CDR3 amino acids: CASGLSAGTGVNNEQFF. CDR3 DNA sequence: TGTGCTAGTGGTTTGTCTGCCGGGACAGGGGTCAACAATGAGCAGTTCTTC.

The rearrangement uses TRBV9 and TRBJ2-3; 9 bases are a match to TRBD1. Trimming cost V 0 bases and J 1 base; bases outside gene matches: 0. This CDR3 contains 15 residues. Germline CDR1 is SGDLS and CDR2 is YYNGEE. This chain's CDR3 is CASSVGTGGTDTQYF. CDR3 bases: TGTGCCAGCAGCGTAGGGACAGGGGGCACAGATACGCAGTATTTT.

The chain joins TRBV30 to TRBJ2-7, with 14 bases matching TRBD2. In germline, CDR1 is GTSNPN, CDR2 SVGIG (reference sequence). The CDR3 spans 20 residues. With V trimmed by 0 bases and J by 2 bases, 15 bases remained unmatched. The chain's CDR3 is CAWSVPNQGLAGDGPYEQYF. Written as DNA, the CDR3 is TGTGCCTGGAGTGTCCCGAATCAGGGACTAGCGGGAGACGGCCCCTACGAGCAGTACTTC.

Only a few counts were recorded for this clone. The chain recombines TRBV2 with TRBJ2-1, with 10 bases fitting TRBD2. The germline CDR1 and CDR2 sequences are SNHLY and FYNNEI. V lost 8 bases and J lost 7; bases outside the gene matches: 11. The length of the CDR3 is 15 residues. The CDR3, as DNA: TGTGCCAGCGGGAGGGGTAGCGGGGGGCCTAATGAGCAGTTCTTC. Protein product: CASGRGSGGPNEQFF.

This clone has only a few counts. The CDR3 sequence: CASSLASGEPQHF. In DNA form, the CDR3 reads TGCGCCAGCAGCTTGGCCTCAGGGGAGCCCCAGCATTTT. V gene TRBV5-1 combines with J gene TRBJ1-5; the D gene is possibly TRBD1 (6 bases). Germline V CDR1 and CDR2: SGHRS, YFSETQ. The ends were cut back, 0 bases at V and 8 bases at J, with 9 bases in the middle. This CDR3 is 13 amino acids long.